This is a list of T cell receptor beta chains from one sample in a study of cytomegalovirus exposure and HLA in healthy donors. The data were produced by immunoSEQ multiplex PCR, yet TCRdb's version contains in-frame clones alone and is incomplete. The sample includes fewer than 100,000 clones, nearly 80% of them seen just once. Material: PBMCs. The receptor set was obtained from a female donor in good health and CMV-seronegative. Each CDR3 is given with its conserved first and last residue. Each record gives: CDR3 DNA, CDR3 protein, clone size, V gene, J gene, D gene. The D gene is left open where the match is weak. The listing skips clone size in some rows; elsewhere it reads once, few, many or a size class.

TGTGCCAGCAGCTCGACCGGGACAGGGGTGGAAGGCTACACCTTC	CASSSTGTGVEGYTF	NA	TRBV7-3	TRBJ1-2	TRBD1
TGTGCCAGCAGCCGGCACCCCCCGGGACAGGGAGCGGAAAAACTGTTTTTT	CASSRHPPGQGAEKLFF	NA	TRBV4-2	TRBJ1-4	TRBD1
TGTGCCAGCAGCTTTAGTGAGGGCTACACCTTC	CASSFSEGYTF	NA	TRBV7-9	TRBJ1-2	NA
TGCAGCGTTGGAACTACTGGAGCAACTAATGAAAAACTGTTTTTT	CSVGTTGATNEKLFF	NA	TRBV29-1	TRBJ1-4	NA
TGTGCCAGCAGCTTAGTGACAGCTCAGCCCCAGCATTTT	CASSLVTAQPQHF	NA	TRBV7-2	TRBJ1-5	NA
TGTGCCAGCAGCTTAAGAGCACCTAGGACAACCCTTACCTACGAGCAGTACTTC	CASSLRAPRTTLTYEQYF	NA	TRBV7-3	TRBJ2-7	NA
TGTGCCAGCAGCTTGGGGCAGGGAGGGGACTATAATTCACCCCTCCACTTT	CASSLGQGGDYNSPLHF	few	TRBV5-6	TRBJ1-6	NA
TGTGCCAGCAGCCCCGGGGACTGGGGGTATGGCTACACCTTC	CASSPGDWGYGYTF	NA	TRBV7-9	TRBJ1-2	NA
TGTGCCAGCTCACCGCAGGGGACGGGCTCCTACGAGCAGTACTTC	CASSPQGTGSYEQYF	few	TRBV18	TRBJ2-7	NA
TGTGCCAGCAGCCAGGACAGTCAGCCCCAGCATTTT	CASSQDSQPQHF	NA	TRBV7-9	TRBJ1-5	NA
TGTGCCAGCAGCCTCCAGGGCGCGGGCTACACCTTC	CASSLQGAGYTF	NA	TRBV7-8	TRBJ1-2	NA
TGCGCCAGCAGTGGATCACAGGGGCGGTTCTACGAGCAGTACTTC	CASSGSQGRFYEQYF	once	TRBV10-1	TRBJ2-7	TRBD1
TGTGCCAGCAGCCTGGCGGGCAGCAATCAGCCCCAGCATTTT	CASSLAGSNQPQHF	NA	TRBV28	TRBJ1-5	NA
TGTGCCAGCAGCTTATCCGGAGGTTACAATGAGCAGTTCTTC	CASSLSGGYNEQFF	NA	TRBV7-9	TRBJ2-1	NA
TGCAGCGTTTTATTCAGCGGATCCTACGAGCAGTACTTC	CSVLFSGSYEQYF	NA	TRBV29-1	TRBJ2-7	NA
TGTGCCATCAGTGAACAGGGTCCCTACAATGAGCAGTTCTTC	CAISEQGPYNEQFF	NA	TRBV10-3	TRBJ2-1	NA
TGCGCCAGCAGCCAATGGGTTAGCGGGGGGGTAACAGATACGCAGTATTTT	CASSQWVSGGVTDTQYF	few	TRBV4-1	TRBJ2-3	TRBD2
TGTGCCATCAGCGGTTCCGGGACAGGGAGTCGCGAGCAGTACTTC	CAISGSGTGSREQYF	NA	TRBV10-3	TRBJ2-7	TRBD1
TGTGCCAGCAGTGACGCTGAGTGGACCGGGGAGCTGTTTTTT	CASSDAEWTGELFF	NA	TRBV6-4	TRBJ2-2	NA
TGTGCCAGTAGTAGGGGACTAGCGGGTCTCACCGGGGAGCTGTTTTTT	CASSRGLAGLTGELFF	NA	TRBV19	TRBJ2-2	TRBD2
TGTGCCACCGGCACATACAGAGACACTCACGAGCAGTACTTC	CATGTYRDTHEQYF	NA	TRBV27	TRBJ2-7	NA
TGTGCCAGCAGTGTGGTGACACGCACAGATACGCAGTATTTT	CASSVVTRTDTQYF	NA	TRBV2	TRBJ2-3	NA
TGTGCCAGCAGCCGACAGGGGGCGCATCAAGATACGCAGTATTTT	CASSRQGAHQDTQYF	NA	TRBV7-2	TRBJ2-3	TRBD1
TGTGCCAGCTCGCACCGGGACAGTAACTACGAGCAGTACTTC	CASSHRDSNYEQYF	once	TRBV18	TRBJ2-7	TRBD1
TGCGCCAGCAGCTTGGGCCTCGGGGGGAGTGAAGCTTTCTTT	CASSLGLGGSEAFF	NA	TRBV5-1	TRBJ1-1	NA
TGTGCCAGCAGCTTAAGGACTAGCGGTGACTATGAGCAGTTCTTC	CASSLRTSGDYEQFF	few	TRBV7-9	TRBJ2-1	TRBD2
TGTGCCACCAACGTTGCGAATGAGCAGTTCTTC	CATNVANEQFF	NA	TRBV6-4	TRBJ2-1	NA
TGTGCCAGCAGTTTCGCGGCAGGGAAGGGAAACTATGGCTACACCTTC	CASSFAAGKGNYGYTF	NA	TRBV28	TRBJ1-2	NA
TGTGCCAGCAGCTTGCAACTAATCGGGAGCGGAGAGCAGTTCTTC	CASSLQLIGSGEQFF	NA	TRBV7-2	TRBJ2-1	NA